The rows below give T cell receptor beta chains drawn from one sample of a study of shared clonotypes between healthy human individuals. Measured with immunoSEQ multiplex PCR; TCRdb has only the in-frame clones, and not every one. The repertoire holds approximately 2.5 million clones, with over 85% as singletons. The sequencing input was naive CD4+ T cells from PBMCs. Every receptor here comes from a young man in good health. Some clones in this sample may be carry-over from other donors' samples. The CDR3 runs from the conserved cysteine through the conserved F or W. D genes are given only for firm matches. Clone size, where shown, is once, few, many, or a class for clones that have expanded.

v_gene	abundance	d_gene	j_gene	CDR3nt	CDR3aa
TRBV2	-	TRBD2	TRBJ2-2	TGTGCCAGCAGTGTCGCGGGAGGTAACACCGGGGAGCTGTTTTTT	CASSVAGGNTGELFF
TRBV28	-	-	TRBJ1-2	TGTGCCAGCAGTTACCAGGGGATGCCCTATGGCTACACCTTC	CASSYQGMPYGYTF
TRBV6-1	-	TRBD1	TRBJ1-4	TGTGCCAGCAGTGATCCGACAGGGGGCCCGGGTGGTGTTTTT	CASSDPTGGPGGVF
TRBV7-8	-	-	TRBJ1-4	TGTGCCAGCAGCTTAAGAGTCCTTCTGCAGGGCCGGAATGAAAAACTGTTTTTT	CASSLRVLLQGRNEKLFF
TRBV7-3	-	-	TRBJ2-1	TGTGCCAGCAGCGCCCCGGGCTCCTACAATGAGCAGTTCTTC	CASSAPGSYNEQFF
TRBV6-6	-	-	TRBJ2-7	TGTGCCAGCAGTTACTCAGGAGGGAACGAGCAGTACTTC	CASSYSGGNEQYF
TRBV18	-	-	TRBJ2-1	TGTGCCAGCTCACCGGGGGGAGACAATGAGCAGTTCTTC	CASSPGGDNEQFF
TRBV5-1	-	TRBD2	TRBJ2-5	TGCGCCAGCAGCTTGGGAAGCCCGGTAGGGGCGGGAGGAGAGACCCAGTACTTC	CASSLGSPVGAGGETQYF
TRBV15	-	-	TRBJ1-6	TGTGCCACCAGCCGCCTGGGGGAGGGTTATCGTAATTCACCCCTCCACTTT	CATSRLGEGYRNSPLHF
TRBV6-1	-	-	TRBJ2-3	TGTGCCAGCAGCCTCCAGGGGGGAGGTACAGATACGCAGTATTTT	CASSLQGGGTDTQYF
TRBV5-1	-	-	TRBJ1-2	TGCGCCAGCAGCCGGGAAAGCCCTAACTATGGCTACACCTTC	CASSRESPNYGYTF
TRBV7-9	-	TRBD1	TRBJ1-1	TGTGCCAGCAGCACCCGACAGGGATTAAACACTGAAGCTTTCTTT	CASSTRQGLNTEAFF
TRBV5-1	-	-	TRBJ2-5	TGCGCCAGCAGCCCCGACTTGCCCAAGACCCAGTACTTC	CASSPDLPKTQYF
TRBV2	-	-	TRBJ2-1	TGTGCCAGCACGCGGGCCTTAACCTACAATGAGCAGTTCTTC	CASTRALTYNEQFF
TRBV7-9	once	-	TRBJ2-7	TGTGCCAGCAGCCCGATATTAAGGGGTGCCCTGTACTTC	CASSPILRGALYF
TRBV28	-	-	TRBJ2-7	TGTGCCAGCAGGAACCCGGCCACCTACGAGCAGTACTTC	CASRNPATYEQYF
TRBV15	-	TRBD1	TRBJ2-3	TGTGCCACGGGACAGCAGAGCACAGATACGCAGTATTTT	CATGQQSTDTQYF
TRBV5-4	-	-	TRBJ2-1	TGTGCCAGCAGCCTCCTCTCCGGAGGAGTTTACAATGAGCAGTTCTTC	CASSLLSGGVYNEQFF
TRBV18	-	TRBD1	TRBJ2-2	TGTGCCAGCTCACTTTCCGGGACAGGAAACACCGGGGAGCTGTTTTTT	CASSLSGTGNTGELFF
TRBV7-9	-	TRBD1	TRBJ2-3	TGTGCCAGCAGCTGGGGACAGGGTGGGAATACGCAGTATTTT	CASSWGQGGNTQYF
TRBV28	once	-	TRBJ1-1	TGTGCCAGCAGTTTATTGGCAGCAATGAACACTGAAGCTTTCTTT	CASSLLAAMNTEAFF
TRBV5-5	-	TRBD1	TRBJ2-7	TGTGCCAGCAGGAATCATCCAGGACAGGGTATCCCCCTCCCCCTTTACGAGCAGTACTTC	CASRNHPGQGIPLPLYEQYF
TRBV25-1	-	-	TRBJ1-1	TGTGCCAGCAGCTCCACAGGCGATATGAACACTGAAGCTTTCTTT	CASSSTGDMNTEAFF
TRBV7-2	-	-	TRBJ1-1	TGTGCCAGCAGCATCAACAGAGGCACTGAAGCTTTCTTT	CASSINRGTEAFF
TRBV5-1	-	-	TRBJ2-2	TGCGCCAGCAGCGAATCGTCCGGGGAGCTGTTTTTT	CASSESSGELFF
TRBV23-1	-	-	TRBJ1-5	TGCGCCAGCAGCCCGACCAAGCAGGGGAACAATCAGCCCCAGCATTTT	CASSPTKQGNNQPQHF
TRBV25-1	-	-	TRBJ1-3	TGTGCCAGCAGTGCCCCCCCCCGGGGCCCCTCTGGAAACACCATATATTTT	CASSAPPRGPSGNTIYF
TRBV28	-	TRBD2	TRBJ2-2	TGTGCCAGCACCTTAGCGGGAGTCGACACCGGGGAGCTGTTTTTT	CASTLAGVDTGELFF
TRBV11-2	-	TRBD1	TRBJ2-7	TGTGCCAGTAGCTTGGACAGGGGGACTATCCCCTTCTACGAGCAGTACTTC	CASSLDRGTIPFYEQYF
TRBV5-1	once	-	TRBJ2-3	TGCGCCAGCAGCCCGCTCAGTACGGCAGATAGTACGCAGTATTTT	CASSPLSTADSTQYF
TRBV9	-	TRBD2	TRBJ2-2	TGTGCCAGCGGACCGGGACTAGGGACGAACACCGGGGAGCTGTTTTTT	CASGPGLGTNTGELFF
TRBV2	-	-	TRBJ2-2	TGTGCCAGCAGTATCCATTCAACCGGGGAGCTGTTTTTT	CASSIHSTGELFF
TRBV27	-	-	TRBJ2-7	TGTGCCAGCAGTTTATCCCGATACTCTGGCGACGAGCAGTACTTC	CASSLSRYSGDEQYF
TRBV21-1	once	-	TRBJ2-4	TGTGCCAGCAGCGGGACTAGCGGGAGGTTAGCCAAAAACATTCAGTACTTC	CASSGTSGRLAKNIQYF
TRBV9	-	-	TRBJ2-3	TGTGCCAGCAGCGTGGAAGATACGCAGTATTTT	CASSVEDTQYF
TRBV6-1	-	TRBD2	TRBJ2-7	TGTGCCAGCAGTGTGCCCAGCGGGAGAGGATGGGGGGAGCAGTACTTC	CASSVPSGRGWGEQYF
TRBV7-9	-	-	TRBJ2-2	TGTGCCAGCGTGGGTGGGGAGCTGTTTTTT	CASVGGELFF
TRBV30	-	TRBD1	TRBJ2-7	TGTGCCTGGAGTGTACGTAGGTCAGGAAAGAGGGGGCCCTACGAGCAGTACTTC	CAWSVRRSGKRGPYEQYF
TRBV29-1	-	TRBD2	TRBJ2-1	TGCAGCGTTGAAGGGGGGACGGGAGGGCCGATCCATGAGCAGTTCTTC	CSVEGGTGGPIHEQFF
TRBV6-5	-	TRBD1	TRBJ2-1	TGTGCCAGCAGACGGGACAGGACCTACAATGAGCAGTTCTTC	CASRRDRTYNEQFF
TRBV5-1	-	TRBD2	TRBJ2-3	TGCGCCAGCAGACCCGTAGCGGGAGGGCTGGATACGCAGTATTTT	CASRPVAGGLDTQYF
TRBV6-6	-	-	TRBJ1-4	TGTGCCAGCAGTTACCTACGGGAAACTAATGAAAAACTGTTTTTT	CASSYLRETNEKLFF
TRBV27	-	-	TRBJ2-7	TGTGCCAGCAGTAGAGCCCTTGACAGGCCCTACGAGCAGTACTTC	CASSRALDRPYEQYF
TRBV5-1	-	-	TRBJ2-5	TGCGCCAGCAGCTTGGATGGGGCTAACCAAGAGACCCAGTACTTC	CASSLDGANQETQYF
TRBV6-6	-	-	TRBJ2-3	TGTGCCAGCAGTTCTCCAGGCCTGGGTGGCACAGATACGCAGTATTTT	CASSSPGLGGTDTQYF
TRBV7-2	few	TRBD1	TRBJ2-7	TGTGCCAGCAGCCGGGACAGGGGGCCCTACGAGCAGTACTTC	CASSRDRGPYEQYF
TRBV7-3	once	TRBD2	TRBJ2-1	TGTGCCAGCAGCTTGGAGGGAGGGCCTTACAATGAGCAGTTCTTC	CASSLEGGPYNEQFF
TRBV11-2	-	-	TRBJ1-1	TGTGCCAGCAGAAACATCTACACCGGGATGAACACTGAAGCTTTCTTT	CASRNIYTGMNTEAFF
TRBV20-1	-	-	TRBJ1-1	TGCAGTGCTAGAGTAGGACCTGAAGCTTTCTTT	CSARVGPEAFF
TRBV4-1	-	-	TRBJ2-2	TGCGCCACCAGAGCCCCGGGGGCGGTCACCGGGGAGCTGTTTTTT	CATRAPGAVTGELFF
TRBV9	once	-	TRBJ1-5	TGTGCCAGCAGCGTAGGTAAGGCGCCCAATCAGCCCCAGCATTTT	CASSVGKAPNQPQHF
TRBV9	few	-	TRBJ2-1	TGTGCCAGCAGCGTAGACGGGAACTCCTACAATGAGCAGTTCTTC	CASSVDGNSYNEQFF
TRBV7-2	-	-	TRBJ2-5	TGTGCCAGCAGCTTAGACCGGGGGACACAGACCCAGTACTTC	CASSLDRGTQTQYF
TRBV10-1	-	-	TRBJ2-1	TGCGCCAGCAGTGAGTCCGCAGGAAACAATGAGCAGTTCTTC	CASSESAGNNEQFF
TRBV29-1	-	-	TRBJ2-5	TGCAGCGTGCTAACTAGTTCGCGGGAGACCCAGTACTTC	CSVLTSSRETQYF
TRBV7-8	-	-	TRBJ2-3	TGTGCCAGCAGCTTAGTAGCCGTGACTCGCACAGATACGCAGTATTTT	CASSLVAVTRTDTQYF
TRBV14	-	TRBD1	TRBJ2-1	TGTGCCAGCAGCGACCGGGACAGGAACAACAATGAGCAGTTCTTC	CASSDRDRNNNEQFF
TRBV6-6	-	-	TRBJ2-1	TGTGCCAGCAGTTACACCATCTACAATGAGCAGTTCTTC	CASSYTIYNEQFF